These T cell receptor beta chains were read from a single sample in a study of blood T cell repertoires in COVID-19. Generated by immunoSEQ multiplex PCR, the TCRdb table keeps only in-frame clones and is missing some. Seen here are about 240,000 clones, around 85% observed once, and the top ten hold around 9.6%. The specimen was peripheral blood. The origin of the receptors is a woman older than 75 with acute or convalescent COVID-19. Both conserved end residues are part of each CDR3. The D gene is left open where the match is weak. Size is omitted from some rows. Given values are once, few, many or a class for expanded clones.

v_call: TRBV28
d_call: TRBD1
clone_size: NA
j_call: TRBJ2-1
cdr3_aa: CASSLTRQGSNEQFF
cdr3_nt: TGTGCCAGCAGCCTTACCCGACAGGGATCCAATGAGCAGTTCTTC

v_call: TRBV6-5
d_call: NA
clone_size: NA
j_call: TRBJ2-3
cdr3_aa: CASSSPSTDTQYF
cdr3_nt: TGTGCCAGCAGTTCCCCTTCCACAGATACGCAGTATTTT

v_call: TRBV28
d_call: NA
clone_size: NA
j_call: TRBJ1-5
cdr3_aa: CASSEPRGLHLSNQPQHF
cdr3_nt: TGTGCCAGCAGTGAACCCAGAGGCCTACACCTTAGCAATCAGCCCCAGCATTTT

v_call: TRBV7-8
d_call: NA
clone_size: NA
j_call: TRBJ2-7
cdr3_aa: CASSLTSDEQYF
cdr3_nt: TGTGCCAGCAGCCTGACCAGCGACGAGCAGTACTTC

v_call: TRBV28
d_call: TRBD2
clone_size: once
j_call: TRBJ2-2
cdr3_aa: CASRAGGNGELFF
cdr3_nt: TGTGCCAGCAGAGCGGGGGGAAACGGGGAGCTGTTTTTT

v_call: TRBV15
d_call: TRBD2
clone_size: NA
j_call: TRBJ2-7
cdr3_aa: CATSSRGVSYEQYF
cdr3_nt: TGTGCCACCAGCAGCCGGGGGGTCTCCTACGAGCAGTACTTC

v_call: TRBV19
d_call: NA
clone_size: few
j_call: TRBJ1-5
cdr3_aa: CASRRTALNQPQHF
cdr3_nt: TGTGCCAGTAGGAGGACAGCCCTCAATCAGCCCCAGCATTTT

v_call: TRBV7-2
d_call: TRBD1
clone_size: NA
j_call: TRBJ1-3
cdr3_aa: CASSLNQGAINTIYF
cdr3_nt: TGTGCCAGCAGCTTAAATCAGGGGGCGATAAACACCATATATTTT

v_call: TRBV4-1
d_call: TRBD2
clone_size: NA
j_call: TRBJ2-5
cdr3_aa: CASSLTLGGGQQETQYF
cdr3_nt: TGCGCCAGCAGCCTCACCCTCGGGGGGGGCCAACAAGAGACCCAGTACTTC

v_call: TRBV7-9
d_call: TRBD2
clone_size: few
j_call: TRBJ2-5
cdr3_aa: CASSEAGDRKGETQYF
cdr3_nt: TGTGCCAGCAGCGAGGCGGGGGACCGAAAAGGGGAGACCCAGTACTTC